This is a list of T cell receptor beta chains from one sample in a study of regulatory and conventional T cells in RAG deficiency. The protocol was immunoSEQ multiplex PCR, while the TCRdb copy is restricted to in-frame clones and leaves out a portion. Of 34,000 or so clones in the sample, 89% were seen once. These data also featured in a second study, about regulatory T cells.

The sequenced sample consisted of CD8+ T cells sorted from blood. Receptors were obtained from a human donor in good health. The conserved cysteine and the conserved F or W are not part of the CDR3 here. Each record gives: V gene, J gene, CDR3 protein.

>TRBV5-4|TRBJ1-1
ASSSKQGRNTEAF
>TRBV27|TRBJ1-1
ASSLYRNTEAF
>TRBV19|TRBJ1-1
ASSSPRSVPQAAF
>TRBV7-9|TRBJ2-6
ASSLTGLGVSGANVLT
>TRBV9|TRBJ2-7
ASSVGVGSYEQY
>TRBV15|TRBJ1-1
ATSRVLWTEAF
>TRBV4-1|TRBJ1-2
ASSQGTGANYGYT
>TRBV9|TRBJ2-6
ASSVDWGFSSGANVLT
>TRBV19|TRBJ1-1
ASTPPRGPTEAF
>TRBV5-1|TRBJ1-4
ASSDRGLIINEKLF
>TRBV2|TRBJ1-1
ASSEVERAF
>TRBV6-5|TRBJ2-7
TVSPGTGGHEQY
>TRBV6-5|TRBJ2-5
ASSALASGRETQY
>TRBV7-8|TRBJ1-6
ASSLARPGSSYNSPLH
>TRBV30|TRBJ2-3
AWRISYPDTQY
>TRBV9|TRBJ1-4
ASSAGRVATNEKLF
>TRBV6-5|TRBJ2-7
ASSSPYEQY
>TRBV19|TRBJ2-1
ASSIRTGSSYNEQF
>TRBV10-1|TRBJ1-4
ASIGQTASGANEKLF
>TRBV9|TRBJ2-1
ASSPSRGEQF
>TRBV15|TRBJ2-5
ATSRVGETQY
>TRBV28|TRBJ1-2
ASSSRQGRGYGYT
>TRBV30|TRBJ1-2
AWMGGTVYGYT